The 30 T cell receptor beta chains below come from one sample, sequenced in a study of cytomegalovirus exposure and HLA in healthy donors. 13 Jbeta primers and 60 Vbeta primers were used for the PCR. TCRdb keeps only in-frame clones here, not all; method: immunoSEQ multiplex PCR. Among about 140,000 clones listed, roughly 75% were seen once. Sequenced input: PBMCs. The source of these receptors is a man aged 40-55 years in good health and CMV-seronegative.

The chain couples TRBV19 to TRBJ2-7; no reliable D call. This CDR3 has 11 amino acids. V was shortened by 8 bases and J by 0 bases, with 5 bases between the two germline ends. The germline gives CDR1 LNHDA, CDR2 SQIVND (reference sequence). CDR3 sequence: CASQDSYEQYF. For the CDR3, the DNA is TGTGCCAGTCAGGACTCCTACGAGCAGTACTTC.

The chain has TRBV6-5 and TRBJ1-1; TRBD1 is a possible D gene (5 bases). Germline lookup yields CDR1 MNHEY and CDR2 SVGAGI. V lost 6 bases and J 0 bases, leaving 8 bases between the germline ends. The CDR3 totals 13 residues. This CDR3 is CASSLTVNTEAFF. CDR3 nucleotide sequence: TGTGCCAGCAGCTTGACAGTGAACACTGAAGCTTTCTTT.

CDR3 bases: TGCGCCAGCAGAACTCCGGACAGGGCAGGGGACACCGGGGAGCTGTTTTTT. Translation gives CASRTPDRAGDTGELFF. The chain combines TRBV5-1 with TRBJ2-2, with 8 bases that match TRBD1. The CDR3 contains 17 residues. V dropped 5 bases and J dropped 3; count of bases not matched to a gene: 12. The germline V gene encodes CDR1 SGHRS and CDR2 YFSETQ.

The chain uses TRBV30 and TRBJ2-2; no clear D. CDR1 and CDR2 (germline): GTSNPN, SVGIG (reference sequence). V dropped 1 base and J dropped 4 bases, with 7 bases sitting between them. The CDR3 consists of 13 residues. DNA of the CDR3: TGTGCCTGGAGTGGTGAGGCCACCGGGGAGCTGTTTTTT. Translation: CAWSGEATGELFF.

This clone was counted a few times. The V call is TRBV27, the J call TRBJ2-1; 10 nucleotides line up with TRBD2. In germline, CDR1 is MNHEY, CDR2 SMNVEV (reference sequence). The CDR3 has 18 residues. V dropped 0 bases and J dropped 4; count of bases not matched to a gene: 9. Here the CDR3 reads CASSLSRLAGAPYNEQFF. The CDR3 nucleotides read TGTGCCAGCAGTTTATCGCGCCTAGCGGGGGCCCCATACAATGAGCAGTTCTTC.

The chain combines TRBV28 with TRBJ2-1; 13 nucleotides align to TRBD2. The CDR3 has 17 amino acids. V dropped 6 bases and J dropped 3; count of bases not matched to a gene: 8. Germline values: CDR1 MDHEN, CDR2 SYDVKM. CDR3 bases: TGTGCCAGCAGCCGAGGACTAGCGGGGGCCCTCTACAATGAGCAGTTCTTC. This gives the protein CASSRGLAGALYNEQFF. The variable domain in full, with the rest retrieved from reference TRBV28 and TRBJ2-1, is DVKVTQSSRYLVKRTGEKVFLECVQDMDHENMFWYRQDPGLGLRLIYFSYDVKMKEKGDIPEGYSVSREKKERFSLILESASTNQTSMYLCASSRGLAGALYNEQFFGPGTRLTVL.

This clone showed up just a few times. The chain employs TRBV6-6 and TRBJ2-7; weak D call: TRBD1 (5 bases). Per germline, CDR1 MNHNY and CDR2 SVGAGI (reference sequence). The CDR3 is made up of 14 amino acids. V lost 2 bases, J lost 2 bases, and 10 bases lay in between. The CDR3 loop reads CASSYRQGTYEQYF. The DNA of the CDR3 is TGTGCCAGCAGTTACCGGCAGGGAACCTACGAGCAGTACTTC.

The chain is built from TRBV28 and TRBJ1-5, with a possible D match to TRBD1 (5 bases). Germline values: CDR1 MDHEN, CDR2 SYDVKM. Between the trimmed V and J ends, which lost 5 bases and 4 bases, there was a span of 15 bases. The CDR3 extends over 15 amino acids. CDR3 protein: CASSPSGAGNQPQHF. The CDR3 DNA reads TGTGCCAGCAGTCCCAGTGGGGCAGGGAATCAGCCCCAGCATTTT. Full variable domain (remainder filled in from reference TRBV28 and TRBJ1-5): DVKVTQSSRYLVKRTGEKVFLECVQDMDHENMFWYRQDPGLGLRLIYFSYDVKMKEKGDIPEGYSVSREKKERFSLILESASTNQTSMYLCASSPSGAGNQPQHFGDGTRLSIL.

This clone was counted a single time. The chain joins TRBV7-3 to TRBJ2-1, with TRBD2 matching over 9 bases. V dropped 1 base and J dropped 7; count of bases not matched to a gene: 5. There are 15 residues in the CDR3. CDR1 is SGHTA and CDR2 is FQGTGA in the germline V gene. CDR3 sequence reads: CASSLKRGAINEQFF. In DNA form, the CDR3 reads TGTGCCAGCAGCTTAAAGCGGGGGGCGATAAATGAGCAGTTCTTC.

A few counts support this clone. The chain uses TRBV6-1 and TRBJ1-5; tentative D call: TRBD1 (5 bases). The germline V gene encodes CDR1 MNHNS and CDR2 SASEGT. The CDR3 totals 14 residues. Trimming took off 6 bases at V and 6 bases at J, with 15 bases between the two ends. CDR3 DNA: TGTGCCAGCAGGATGGGGGGTCAGGGTCAGCCCCAGCATTTT. Translation: CASRMGGQGQPQHF.

The rearrangement links TRBV29-1 to TRBJ2-5, with TRBD2 as a possible D gene (5 bases). Germline lookup yields CDR1 SQVTM and CDR2 ANQGSEA. This CDR3 is 13 amino acids long. V lost 6 bases and J 5 bases, leaving 16 bases between the germline ends. The CDR3 sequence: CSVRAEVGETQYF. CDR3 nucleotide sequence: TGCAGCGTCCGGGCGGAGGTAGGCGAGACCCAGTACTTC.

The J gene is TRBJ2-3, the V gene TRBV4-3; D gene uncertain. With 0 bases removed from V and 1 base from J, the gap between germline ends came to 14 bases. The CDR3 runs to 17 residues. Per the germline V gene, CDR1 is LGHNA and CDR2 is YSLEER. The CDR3 DNA reads as TGCGCCAGCAGCCAAGACTCCCCTAGGCTTGGCACAGATACGCAGTATTTT. Its translation: CASSQDSPRLGTDTQYF.

This clone was detected once. J is TRBJ2-5 and V is TRBV7-6, with 8 bases matching TRBD2. The germline V gene encodes CDR1 SGHVS and CDR2 FNYEAQ. The length of the CDR3 is 16 residues. Trimming at V came to 3 bases and at J to 1 base, leaving 7 bases not matched to a gene. CDR3 protein: CASSFRAGTSQETQYF. As DNA, the CDR3 is TGTGCCAGCAGCTTTCGAGCTGGGACTAGCCAAGAGACCCAGTACTTC.

The chain couples TRBV19 to TRBJ2-5; TRBD1 agrees at 8 bases. The germline gives CDR1 LNHDA, CDR2 SQIVND (reference sequence). V lost 4 bases and J lost 5; bases outside the gene matches: 12. This CDR3 is 16 amino acids long. CDR3 bases: TGTGCCAGTAGTAAACCCAGGGGGCCGCACGGGGAGACCCAGTACTTC. Translation: CASSKPRGPHGETQYF.

The chain couples TRBV5-1 to TRBJ2-2, with D unresolved. This CDR3 is built from 12 residues. Germline V lookup: CDR1 SGHRS, CDR2 YFSETQ. Trimming took 4 bases from V and 7 from J, leaving 8 bases between them. DNA of the CDR3: TGCGCCAGCAGCGTCCAGGACGGGGAGCTGTTTTTT. Amino acid sequence: CASSVQDGELFF.

A remark on this clone: At one end, the junction sequence differs from germline, possibly due to a read error. The chain is built from TRBV10-3 and TRBJ1-2, with D unresolved. CDR3 length equals 14 residues. Per the germline V gene, CDR1 is ENHRY and CDR2 is SYGVKD. The CDR3 region has the DNA TGTGCCATCAGTCAGTCCGGAGGGTCCCCCGGCTACACCTTC. Translated, it gives CAISQSGGSPGYTF.

The chain links TRBV19 to TRBJ1-3; 7 bases are shared with TRBD1. This CDR3 region has 13 residues. V trimming: 4 bases; J trimming: 6 bases; junction bases outside the gene matches: 3. Germline loops: CDR1 LNHDA, CDR2 SQIVND (reference sequence). The CDR3 DNA follows: TGTGCCAGTAGTAGGCAGGGGGAAAACACCATATATTTT. It codes for CASSRQGENTIYF.

The chain carries TRBV4-2 and TRBJ1-2; D unclear. The CDR3 sequence is 15 residues long. The ends were cut back, 0 bases at V and 6 bases at J, with 14 bases in the middle. CDR1 LGHNA and CDR2 YNFKEQ come from the germline V gene. The CDR3 loop reads CASSQEEPPLDGYTF. CDR3 sequence (DNA): TGTGCCAGCAGCCAAGAAGAGCCCCCCTTGGATGGCTACACCTTC.

The chain recombines TRBV13 with TRBJ1-4; D is perhaps TRBD1 (5 bases). CDR3 size: 16 residues. V lost 2 bases to trimming and J lost 5 bases, with 15 bases between them. Germline CDR1 PRHDT, CDR2 FYEKMQ (reference sequence). As DNA, the CDR3 is TGTGCCAGCAGCTTAAGCGGGGGGATTTCGAATGAAAAACTGTTTTTT. This encodes CASSLSGGISNEKLFF.

This chain links TRBV5-6 with TRBJ2-5, with 7 bases matching TRBD1. The end of the DNA fits TRBJ2-7 better, so the J call may be wrong. Germline CDR1 reads SGHDT; CDR2 reads YYEEEE. This CDR3 is built from 15 residues. The CDR3 sequence is CASSRLRQGNYEQYF. DNA of the CDR3: TGTGCCAGCAGCCGGCTAAGACAGGGTAACTACGAGCAGTACTTC.

The chain carries TRBV5-4 and TRBJ1-3; D gene ambiguous. In germline, CDR1 is SGHNT, CDR2 YYREEE (reference sequence). Trimming left V 0 bases short and J 0 bases short, with 10 bases between. The CDR3 extends over 16 amino acids. This chain's CDR3 is CASSLVGLNSGNTIYF. The CDR3 coding sequence is TGTGCCAGCAGCTTGGTAGGACTGAACTCTGGAAACACCATATATTTT.

V gene TRBV7-9 combines with J gene TRBJ2-7; D might be TRBD2 (6 bases). Germline assignment: CDR1 SEHNR and CDR2 FQNEAQ (reference sequence). Between the trimmed V and J ends, which lost 4 bases and 0 bases, there was a span of 19 bases. CDR3 size: 17 residues. The CDR3 protein is CASSSTISGELSYEQYF. The CDR3 DNA reads as TGTGCCAGCAGCTCAACGATTAGCGGCGAGCTCTCCTACGAGCAGTACTTC. The complete variable domain, with remaining parts taken from reference TRBV7-9 and TRBJ2-7, reads DTGVSQNPRHKITKRGQNVTFRCDPISEHNRLYWYRQTLGQGPEFLTYFQNEAQLEKSRLLSDRFSAERPKGSFSTLEIQRTEQGDSAMYLCASSSTISGELSYEQYFGPGTRLTVT.

In DNA, the CDR3 is TGTGCCAGCAGCGGGGACAGGAACTATGGCTACACCTTC. Protein product: CASSGDRNYGYTF. The chain links TRBV6-1 to TRBJ1-2; 8 positions agree with TRBD1. Germline loops: CDR1 MNHNS, CDR2 SASEGT. The CDR3 length is 13 residues. The V gene end was trimmed by 6 bases and the J gene end by 2 bases; junction bases not matched to a gene: 2.

This chain links TRBV19 with TRBJ2-1; 10 nucleotides align to TRBD2. V lost 1 base and J lost 10; bases outside the gene matches: 7. The CDR3 runs 15 residues. Germline CDR1 is LNHDA and CDR2 is SQIVND (reference sequence). CDR3 amino acids: CASSIGSGGAGEQFF. The CDR3 coding sequence is TGTGCCAGTAGTATAGGGAGCGGGGGGGCCGGCGAGCAGTTCTTC.

This clone came up a few times. The gene calls are TRBV5-1 and TRBJ1-6; 7 bases map to TRBD1. With V trimmed by 4 bases and J by 0 bases, 7 bases remained unmatched. Germline lookup yields CDR1 SGHRS and CDR2 YFSETQ. There are 17 residues in the CDR3. The CDR3 DNA reads TGCGCCAGCAGCGGAGGACAGGCCCTCTCCTATAATTCACCCCTCCACTTT. Translation: CASSGGQALSYNSPLHF.

The chain has TRBV6-5 and TRBJ1-1; D not resolved. CDR1 and CDR2 from the germline V gene are MNHEY and SVGAGI. This CDR3 region has 12 residues. The ends were cut back, 2 bases at V and 5 bases at J, with 6 bases in the middle. The CDR3 sequence is CASSYTGTEAFF. CDR3 nucleotide sequence: TGTGCCAGCAGTTACACGGGGACTGAAGCTTTCTTT.

This chain uses TRBV10-3 with TRBJ2-3; TRBD2 matches 7 bases. This CDR3 region has 13 residues. The V gene end was trimmed by 5 bases and the J gene end by 5 bases; junction bases not matched to a gene: 4. CDR1 ENHRY and CDR2 SYGVKD come from the germline V gene. The CDR3 nucleotides are TGTGCCATCAGTCGGGGGGTCGAAGATACGCAGTATTTT. Amino acid sequence: CAISRGVEDTQYF.

The J gene is TRBJ2-3, the V gene TRBV2; TRBD1 agrees at 7 bases. The V and J ends lost 4 bases and 1 base, in that order; junction bases with no gene match: 5. The CDR3 sequence is 15 residues long. Per the germline V gene, CDR1 is SNHLY and CDR2 is FYNNEI. Written as DNA, the CDR3 is TGTGCCAGCAGTGTGGAGCAGGGGGGCACAGATACGCAGTATTTT. Its protein product is CASSVEQGGTDTQYF.

The V gene is TRBV28, the J gene TRBJ2-2; no reliable D call. The CDR3 has 13 amino acids. CDR1 is MDHEN, CDR2 SYDVKM, per germline. Between the trimmed V and J ends, which lost 2 bases and 5 bases, there was a span of 6 bases. CDR3 region: CASSLAQTGELFF. CDR3 DNA: TGTGCCAGCAGTTTAGCACAGACCGGGGAGCTGTTTTTT. Combining the CDR3 with reference TRBV28 and TRBJ2-2 gives the whole variable domain DVKVTQSSRYLVKRTGEKVFLECVQDMDHENMFWYRQDPGLGLRLIYFSYDVKMKEKGDIPEGYSVSREKKERFSLILESASTNQTSMYLCASSLAQTGELFFGEGSRLTVL.

V is TRBV7-2 and J is TRBJ2-1; TRBD2 agrees at 10 bases. Trimming took 2 bases from V and 3 from J; bases not matched to a gene: 1. This CDR3 contains 15 residues. Germline V gives CDR1 SGHTA, CDR2 FQGNSA. The CDR3 is CASSLLAGVYNEQFF. CDR3 nucleotide sequence: TGTGCCAGCAGCTTACTAGCGGGAGTCTACAATGAGCAGTTCTTC. The full variable domain, in which reference TRBV7-2 and TRBJ2-1 provide the parts outside the CDR3, is GAGVSQSPSNKVTEKGKDVELRCDPISGHTALYWYRQSLGQGLEFLIYFQGNSAPDKSGLPSDRFSAERTGGSVSTLTIQRTQQEDSAVYLCASSLLAGVYNEQFFGPGTRLTVL.